Each of the 18 T cell receptor beta chains below was sequenced from the same sample in a study of low-dose radiotherapy and immunotherapy resistance in tumors (dated by TCRdb to between 2021 and 2024). Reading the label with the study, this specimen's time point is: after trial treatment. In light of the paper, this sample's treatment or condition label describes: LDRT plus nivolumab, ipilimumab, low-dose cyclophosphamide and aspirin (RACIN trial). Sequencing used an Illumina HiSeq 2500. Superscript III and a set of TRAV- and TRBV-specific primers were used to synthesize first-strand cDNA, so that both TCRalpha and TCRbeta chains were covered. TCRs were amplified with Phusion for around 21 PCR cycles, with a constant-region primer paired with the adapter attached to the V primers. The public reads were quality trimmed at Q25 with fastp and then assembled into clones with MiXCR by TCRdb, keeping productive beta chains. Rows with one shared CDR3 protein collapse into an entry with the most common genes and DNA. Across this sample there are fewer than 110,000 distinct CDR3 sequences, with roughly 20% seen only once. The ten largest clones add up to about 4% of the sample.

Sample: PBMCs, taken after low-dose radiotherapy plus immunotherapy. These TCRs come from a male donor with prostate cancer.

This clonotype was detected ten times or more. The rearrangement uses TRBV24-1 and TRBJ2-2; no definite D call. The CDR3 is made up of 15 amino acids. Trimming removed 7 bases from V and 1 base from J, with 12 bases in between. Germline V lookup: CDR1 KGHDR, CDR2 SFDVKD. The CDR3 DNA sequence: TGTGCCACCAGCCGAAATACCGAGAACACCGGGGAGCTGTTTTTT. As protein: CATSRNTENTGELFF.

This clonotype has at least ten counts. The chain couples TRBV24-1 to TRBJ2-1; possibly TRBD2 for D (5 bases). Trimming cost V 3 bases and J 6 bases, with 14 bases left between them. In germline, CDR1 is KGHDR, CDR2 SFDVKD. The CDR3 spans 15 residues. CDR3 amino acids: CATSDGSPFSNEQFF. The CDR3 DNA follows: TGTGCCACCAGTGATGGGAGTCCATTTTCCAATGAGCAGTTCTTC.

V gene TRBV2 combines with J gene TRBJ2-7, with D possibly being TRBD2 (7 bases). CDR3 length: 13 amino acids. Germline V gene data show CDR1 as SNHLY and CDR2 as FYNNEI. V gave up 8 bases and J gave up 2 bases, with 13 bases separating them. The DNA of the CDR3 is TGTGCCAGCGGACGGCGGGGGCCCTACGAGCAGTACTTC. Translated: CASGRRGPYEQYF.

This clonotype was picked up many times. The chain uses TRBV27 and TRBJ1-4; 7 positions agree with TRBD1. Germline lookup yields CDR1 MNHEY and CDR2 SMNVEV (reference sequence). The CDR3 totals 14 residues. With V trimmed by 6 bases and J by 0 bases, 1 base remained unmatched. CDR3: CASSGQATNEKLFF. CDR3 nucleotides: TGTGCCAGCAGCGGACAGGCAACTAATGAAAAACTGTTTTTT.

This clonotype was counted ten times or more. DNA for the CDR3: TGCAGTGCTAAGGGGAATAAGGGCTACACCTTC. Protein product: CSAKGNKGYTF. The J gene is TRBJ1-2, the V gene TRBV20-1; D is perhaps TRBD1 (5 bases). Germline V CDR1 and CDR2: DFQATT, SNEGSKA (reference sequence). Trimming removed 4 bases at V and 8 bases at J, with 11 bases between. The CDR3 length is 11 residues.

This clonotype has ten or more counts. The rearrangement joins TRBV27 to TRBJ1-5, with a weak D call TRBD1 (5 bases). The CDR3 is 17 amino acids. From germline, CDR1 is MNHEY and CDR2 SMNVEV (reference sequence). Trimming left V 0 bases short and J 6 bases short, with 18 bases between. The CDR3 coding sequence is TGTGCCAGCAGTTTATCGGGTATTGGGGCAGGGCGTCAGCCCCAGCATTTT. It encodes CASSLSGIGAGRQPQHF.

In its sample, this clonotype was seen many times. This rearrangement joins TRBV30 to TRBJ2-3; TRBD1 or TRBD2 may be the D gene (5 bases each). V lost 0 bases and J lost 6, with 19 bases in between. The CDR3 totals 16 residues. The germline V gene encodes CDR1 GTSNPN and CDR2 SVGIG (reference sequence). The CDR3 reads CAWSVLGPTGADTQYF. DNA for the CDR3: TGTGCCTGGAGTGTCCTAGGCCCCACCGGGGCGGATACGCAGTATTTT.

This clonotype rates as medium-sized. The rearrangement uses TRBV6-2 or TRBV6-3 and TRBJ2-7, with D possibly being TRBD1 (6 bases). Germline assignment: CDR1 MNHEY and CDR2 SVGEGT. The CDR3 runs 14 residues. Trimming removed 5 bases at V and 0 bases at J, with 11 bases between. DNA of the CDR3: TGTGCCAGCAGTGAAGCGGACAGCTCCTACGAGCAGTACTTC. As protein: CASSEADSSYEQYF.

There are many counts of this clonotype. This chain uses TRBV5-6 with TRBJ2-1; TRBD1 aligns across 8 bases. V lost 4 bases to trimming and J lost 4 bases; unmatched junction nucleotides: 10. There are 16 residues in the CDR3. Germline V gene lookup returns CDR1 SGHDT and CDR2 YYEEEE. CDR3 nucleotide sequence: TGTGCCAGCAGCATTGACAGGGGAGAGAGGTACAATGAGCAGTTCTTC. Its protein is CASSIDRGERYNEQFF.

On this clonotype itself: Sequence at one end of the junction differs from germline and may be a read error. V usage is TRBV2 and J usage is TRBJ1-5; unclear D gene. This CDR3 region has 13 residues. Germline CDR1 reads SNHLY; CDR2 reads FYNNEI. This chain's CDR3 is CASTGAGNRPQHF. In DNA, the CDR3 is TGTGCCAGCACTGGAGCGGGGAATCGGCCCCAGCATTTT.

This clonotype occurred many times. CDR3 region: CASGQGAGEQYF. CDR3 sequence (DNA): TGCGCCAGCGGACAGGGGGCGGGAGAGCAGTACTTC. The rearrangement joins TRBV5-1 to TRBJ2-7; 11 bases are shared with TRBD1. V lost 7 bases and J lost 7; bases outside the gene matches: 4. Germline V gene data show CDR1 as SGHRS and CDR2 as YFSETQ. The length of the CDR3 is 12 residues. Together with reference TRBV5-1 and TRBJ2-7, the CDR3 gives the full variable domain: KAGVTQTPRYLIKTRGQQVTLSCSPISGHRSVSWYQQTPGQGLQFLFEYFSETQRNKGNFPGRFSGRQFSNSRSEMNVSTLELGDSALYLCASGQGAGEQYFGPGTRLTVT.

This clonotype was observed at least ten times. V is TRBV11-2 and J is TRBJ2-2, with TRBD2 as a possible D gene (6 bases). Trimming took 0 bases from V and 6 from J, leaving 11 bases between them. The CDR3 runs to 15 residues. Germline V CDR1 and CDR2: SGHAT, FQNNGV. CDR3 protein: CASSLDLEGSGELFF. The CDR3 nucleotides are TGTGCCAGCAGCTTAGATTTGGAGGGTTCCGGGGAGCTGTTTTTT.

This clonotype has at least ten counts. The V call is TRBV2, the J call TRBJ2-6; D is unresolved. The CDR3 consists of 14 residues. Trimming took off 9 bases at V and 0 bases at J, with 9 bases between the two ends. CDR1 SNHLY and CDR2 FYNNEI come from the germline V gene. CDR3 protein: CARDSNSGANVLTF. The CDR3, as DNA: TGTGCCAGAGACTCGAACTCTGGGGCCAACGTCCTGACTTTC.

This clonotype was seen ten or more times. The gene calls are TRBV4-1 and TRBJ2-5; tentative D call: TRBD2 (7 bases). The CDR3 consists of 15 residues. CDR1 MGHRA and CDR2 YSYEKL come from the germline V gene. Trimming removed 9 bases at V and 0 bases at J, with 17 bases between. In DNA, the CDR3 is TGCGCCAGACTTTTGCGGGGGCGATACCAAGAGACCCAGTACTTC. Translation: CARLLRGRYQETQYF.

About this clonotype itself: The junction departs from the called germline gene at one end, perhaps through a read error. The rearrangement joins TRBV2 to TRBJ2-6; maybe TRBD1 (5 bases). The CDR3 has 16 amino acids. Germline V gene sequence: CDR1 SNHLY, CDR2 FYNNEI. This CDR3 reads CASSEWSGPGANVPTF. CDR3 sequence (DNA): TGTGCCAGCAGTGAATGGTCAGGGCCTGGGGCCAACGTCCCGACTTTC.

This clonotype was detected many times. V usage is TRBV9 and J usage is TRBJ2-1; TRBD2 matches 10 bases. Germline V gives CDR1 SGDLS, CDR2 YYNGEE. The CDR3 has 22 amino acids. V dropped 0 bases and J dropped 4; count of bases not matched to a gene: 22. The CDR3 region is CASSVATPLAGDRRALYNEQFF. DNA for the CDR3: TGTGCCAGCAGCGTAGCTACCCCTCTAGCGGGGGACAGGCGGGCCCTTTACAATGAGCAGTTCTTC.

This clonotype has a count of ten or more. The V call is TRBV7-6, the J call TRBJ2-7; D possibly corresponds to TRBD1 (7 bases). This CDR3 has 12 amino acids. CDR1 is SGHVS and CDR2 is FNYEAQ in the germline V gene. Trimming took 3 bases from V and 9 from J, leaving 12 bases between them. CDR3 sequence reads: CASSFRGDRQYF. The CDR3 bases are TGTGCCAGCAGCTTCAGGGGGGACAGGCAGTACTTC.

This clonotype was observed at least ten times. The chain joins TRBV28 to TRBJ2-2, with 7 bases aligning to TRBD2. Germline V gene sequence: CDR1 MDHEN, CDR2 SYDVKM. The CDR3 length is 13 residues. V lost 5 bases to trimming and J lost 6 bases; unmatched junction nucleotides: 3. The CDR3 reads CASSRTSAGELFF. The CDR3 nucleotides are TGTGCCAGCAGTCGGACTAGTGCCGGGGAGCTGTTTTTT.